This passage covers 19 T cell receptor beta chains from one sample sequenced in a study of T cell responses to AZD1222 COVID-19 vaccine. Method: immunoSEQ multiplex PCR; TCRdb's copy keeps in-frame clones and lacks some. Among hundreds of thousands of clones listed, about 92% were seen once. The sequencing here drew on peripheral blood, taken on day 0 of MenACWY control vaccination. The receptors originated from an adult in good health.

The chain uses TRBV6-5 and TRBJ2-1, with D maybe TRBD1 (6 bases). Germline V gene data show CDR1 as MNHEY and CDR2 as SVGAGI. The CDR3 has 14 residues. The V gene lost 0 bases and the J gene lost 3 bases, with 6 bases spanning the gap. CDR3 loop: CASSYSDSYNEQFF. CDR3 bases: TGTGCCAGCAGTTACTCGGACAGCTACAATGAGCAGTTCTTC.

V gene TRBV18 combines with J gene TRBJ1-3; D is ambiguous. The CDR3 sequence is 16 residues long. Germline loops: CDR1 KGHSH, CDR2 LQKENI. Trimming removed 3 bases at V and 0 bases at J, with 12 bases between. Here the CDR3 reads CASSPSTLRSGNTIYF. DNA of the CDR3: TGTGCCAGCTCACCCTCGACACTACGCTCTGGAAACACCATATATTTT.

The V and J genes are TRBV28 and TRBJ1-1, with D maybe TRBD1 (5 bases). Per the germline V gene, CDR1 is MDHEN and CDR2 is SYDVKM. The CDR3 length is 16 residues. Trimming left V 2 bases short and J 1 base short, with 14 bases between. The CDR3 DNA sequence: TGTGCCAGCAGTTTAGGGGGGAGGACGTGGAACACTGAAGCTTTCTTT. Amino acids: CASSLGGRTWNTEAFF.

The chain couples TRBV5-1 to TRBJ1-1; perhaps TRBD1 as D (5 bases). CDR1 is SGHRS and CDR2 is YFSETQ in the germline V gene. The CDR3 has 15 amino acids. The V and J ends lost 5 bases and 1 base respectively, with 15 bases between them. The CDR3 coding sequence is TGCGCCAGCAGACACGGCGCGACAGCGAACACTGAAGCTTTCTTT. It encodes CASRHGATANTEAFF. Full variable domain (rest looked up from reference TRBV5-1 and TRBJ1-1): KAGVTQTPRYLIKTRGQQVTLSCSPISGHRSVSWYQQTPGQGLQFLFEYFSETQRNKGNFPGRFSGRQFSNSRSEMNVSTLELGDSALYLCASRHGATANTEAFFGQGTRLTVV.

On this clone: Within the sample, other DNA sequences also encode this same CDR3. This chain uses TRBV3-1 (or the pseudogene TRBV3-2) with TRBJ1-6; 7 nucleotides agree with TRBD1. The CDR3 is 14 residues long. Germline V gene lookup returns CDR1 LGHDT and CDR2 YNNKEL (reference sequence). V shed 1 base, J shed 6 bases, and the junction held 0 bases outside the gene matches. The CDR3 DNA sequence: TGTGCCAGCAGCCAAGGGACAGGTAATTCACCCCTCCACTTT. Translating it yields CASSQGTGNSPLHF.

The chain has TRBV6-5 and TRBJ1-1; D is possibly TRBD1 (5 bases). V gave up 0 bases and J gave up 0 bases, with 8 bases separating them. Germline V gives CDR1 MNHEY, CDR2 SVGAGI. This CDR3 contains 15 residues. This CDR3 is CASSYSGPMNTEAFF. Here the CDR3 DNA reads TGTGCCAGCAGTTACTCGGGACCGATGAACACTGAAGCTTTCTTT.

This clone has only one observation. CDR3 residues: CASSPDVSVNEQFF. The CDR3 DNA sequence: TGTGCCAGCTCACCAGATGTGTCGGTCAATGAGCAGTTCTTC. J is TRBJ2-1 and V is TRBV18; no clear D. Per germline, CDR1 KGHSH and CDR2 LQKENI. The CDR3 loop spans 14 amino acids. The V gene lost 2 bases and the J gene lost 6 bases, with 11 bases spanning the gap.

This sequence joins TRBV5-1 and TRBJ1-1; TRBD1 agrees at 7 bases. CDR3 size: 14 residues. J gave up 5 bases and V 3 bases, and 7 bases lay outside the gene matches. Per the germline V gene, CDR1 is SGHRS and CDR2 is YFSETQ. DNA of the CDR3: TGCGCCAGCAGCTGGGGACAGAGTAGGACTGAAGCTTTCTTT. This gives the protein CASSWGQSRTEAFF.

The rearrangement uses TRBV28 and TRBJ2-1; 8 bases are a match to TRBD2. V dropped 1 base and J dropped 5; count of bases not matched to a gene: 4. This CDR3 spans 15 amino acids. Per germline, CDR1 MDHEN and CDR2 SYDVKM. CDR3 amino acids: CASSLSGLGNNEQFF. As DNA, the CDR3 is TGTGCCAGCAGTTTATCGGGACTAGGAAACAATGAGCAGTTCTTC.

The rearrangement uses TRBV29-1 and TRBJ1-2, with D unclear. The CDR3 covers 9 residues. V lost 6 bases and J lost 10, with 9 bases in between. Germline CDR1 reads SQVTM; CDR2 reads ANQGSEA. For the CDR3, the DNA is TGCAGCGTCCCGGGAGCCTACACCTTC. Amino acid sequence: CSVPGAYTF.

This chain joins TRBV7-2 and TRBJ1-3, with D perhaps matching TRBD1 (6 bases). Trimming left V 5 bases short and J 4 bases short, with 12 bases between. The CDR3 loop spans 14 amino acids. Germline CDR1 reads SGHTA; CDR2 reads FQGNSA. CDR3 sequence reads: CASSMGHLGNTIYF. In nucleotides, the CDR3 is TGTGCCAGCAGCATGGGACACCTAGGAAACACCATATATTTT.

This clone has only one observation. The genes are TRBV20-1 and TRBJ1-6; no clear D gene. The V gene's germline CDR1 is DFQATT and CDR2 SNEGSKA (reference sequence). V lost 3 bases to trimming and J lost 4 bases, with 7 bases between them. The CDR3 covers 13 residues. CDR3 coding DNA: TGCAGTGCTAGTCCTGCTTATAATTCACCCCTCCACTTT. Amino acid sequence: CSASPAYNSPLHF.

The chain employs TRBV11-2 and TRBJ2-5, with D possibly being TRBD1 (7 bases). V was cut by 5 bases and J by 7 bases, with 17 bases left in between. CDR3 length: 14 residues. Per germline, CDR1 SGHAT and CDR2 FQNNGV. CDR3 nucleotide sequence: TGTGCCAGCAGCCGGCCCGACAGGGAGGCGACCCAGTACTTC. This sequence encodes CASSRPDREATQYF.

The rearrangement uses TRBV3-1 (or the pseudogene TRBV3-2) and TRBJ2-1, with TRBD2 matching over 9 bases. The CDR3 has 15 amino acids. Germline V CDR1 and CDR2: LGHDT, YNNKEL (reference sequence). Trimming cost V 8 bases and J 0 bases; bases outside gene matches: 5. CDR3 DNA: TGTGCCAGCGGAAGCGGGGGGAGCTCCTACAATGAGCAGTTCTTC. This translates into CASGSGGSSYNEQFF.

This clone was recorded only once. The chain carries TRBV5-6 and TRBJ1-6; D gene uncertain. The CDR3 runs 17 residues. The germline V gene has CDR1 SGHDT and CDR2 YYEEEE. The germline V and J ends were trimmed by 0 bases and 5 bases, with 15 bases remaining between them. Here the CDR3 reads CASSLAWVTKDNSPLHF. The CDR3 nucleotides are TGTGCCAGCAGCTTGGCCTGGGTTACCAAGGATAATTCACCCCTCCACTTT.

This CDR3 is CASSEGPLQNTEAFF. In nucleotides, the CDR3 is TGTGCCAGCAGTGAAGGGCCCCTCCAGAACACTGAAGCTTTCTTT. The chain has TRBV2 and TRBJ1-1; D gene ambiguous. V was shortened by 1 base and J by 1 base, with 10 bases between the two germline ends. The CDR3 extends over 15 amino acids. Germline V gene lookup returns CDR1 SNHLY and CDR2 FYNNEI.

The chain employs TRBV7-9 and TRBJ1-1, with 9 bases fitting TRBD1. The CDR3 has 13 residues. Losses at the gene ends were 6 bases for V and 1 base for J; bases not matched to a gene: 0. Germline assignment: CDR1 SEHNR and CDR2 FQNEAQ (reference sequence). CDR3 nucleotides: TGTGCCAGCAGGGGACAGGGGAACACTGAAGCTTTCTTT. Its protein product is CASRGQGNTEAFF.

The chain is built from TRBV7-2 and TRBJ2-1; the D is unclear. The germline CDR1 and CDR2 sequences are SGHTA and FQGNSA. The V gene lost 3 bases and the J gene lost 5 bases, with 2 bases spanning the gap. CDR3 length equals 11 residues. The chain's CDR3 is CASSFNNEQFF. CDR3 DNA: TGTGCCAGCAGCTTTAACAATGAGCAGTTCTTC. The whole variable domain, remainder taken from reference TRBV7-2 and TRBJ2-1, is GAGVSQSPSNKVTEKGKDVELRCDPISGHTALYWYRQSLGQGLEFLIYFQGNSAPDKSGLPSDRFSAERTGGSVSTLTIQRTQQEDSAVYLCASSFNNEQFFGPGTRLTVL.

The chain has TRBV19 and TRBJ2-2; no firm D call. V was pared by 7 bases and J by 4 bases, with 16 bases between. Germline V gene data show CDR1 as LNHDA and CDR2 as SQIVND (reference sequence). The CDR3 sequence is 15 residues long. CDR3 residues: CASKRIEVGTGELFF. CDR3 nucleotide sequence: TGTGCCAGTAAGAGGATAGAAGTGGGCACCGGGGAGCTGTTTTTT.